The table lists the clone carrying this T cell receptor beta chain with many counts. Its matching antigen is unknown. Amplified TCR beta CDR3 regions derived from RNA transcripts. HTBI primers were used for first-round RT-PCR of the TCR CDR3. TCRdb reanalysed the multiplex PCR reads using MiXCR and keeps one entry per CDR3 protein. The sample records 450,000 to 600,000 distinct CDR3 sequences, around 13% being singletons. Exclusion of a patient resulted from uncontrolled infection, other autoimmune disease, pregnancy or lactation. Orbital computed tomography, thyroid ultrasound, serum thyroxine and TRAb, and clinical symptoms together informed the diagnoses. This sample is part of a study of T cells in Graves' hyperthyroidism and ophthalmopathy. General study points: A median around 6 months before onset, the model predicted ophthalmopathy. In blood, most of the thyroid clonotypes expanded above 0.001 were also present.

This TCR came from a woman in her thirties or forties with Graves' hyperthyroidism. The sequencing sample was made of blood.

DNA of the CDR3: TGTGCCAGCAGCCCAGGGACAGCGAGAACAGATACGCAGTATTTT. Amino acids: CASSPGTARTDTQYF. This sequence joins TRBV7-2 and TRBJ2-3; 7 positions match TRBD1. Per germline, CDR1 SGHTA and CDR2 FQGNSA. The CDR3 has 15 residues. The V segment lost 5 bases and the J segment 3 bases; nucleotides outside the gene matches: 8.